This T cell receptor (beta chain) is from a study of cytomegalovirus exposure and HLA in healthy donors listed by TCRdb under 2017. A note on the overall study: An earlier analysis of under 600 of the donors reported more than 250 Gb of sequence data and 117 million unique TCR beta sequences from some 180 million T cells. An early release covering roughly 640 HLA-typed donors comprised 250 to 350 gigabases of sequencing data and about 90 million unique TCR sequences. Among the roughly 390 genotyped donors, around 81% belonged to the genetic ancestry cluster associated with self-reported Caucasian donors. The study aimed to test whether signatures of past pathogen exposure could be identified by cataloging public T cell receptors. The study used immunosequencing to profile the T cell repertoires of more than 650 subjects and linked those repertoires to cytomegalovirus serostatus. A separate validation cohort of approximately 120 different subjects was used in addition to the roughly 670-subject first cohort. High-throughput TCR immunosequencing, statistical association of individual TCRs with disease status, and machine learning were combined to predict cytomegalovirus infection status. A later analysis re-examined previously published TCR beta repertoires from roughly 650 donors and added high-resolution HLA genotyping to investigate patterns of TCR occurrence. Rather than using new phenotypic data, the later analysis identified candidate immune exposures from TCR beta sequences and from how often those sequences occurred across donors. An earlier analysis of some 500 of the donors applied high-throughput TCR beta sequencing to assess whether each TCR beta V gene segment acted as functional or pseudogenic. Donor age, sex, ethnicity and CMV serostatus were compiled alongside the repertoire data. A later genetic analysis used genome-wide SNP genotypes for about 65% of the 666 donors, treating that subset as a discovery cohort. Every repertoire in the discovery cohort had been generated on one and the same sequencing platform. HLA typing included class I and class II loci at four-digit resolution. The number of typed donors differed by locus: about 620-630 for A, B, C, DRB1 and DQB1; 500 to 550 for DQA1; 606 for DPA1; and some 430 for DPB1. Because of strong linkage in the cohort, roughly five DR-DQ haplotypes were treated as single units for association and clustering. Among 398 genotyped donors of the cohort, an average of roughly 230,000 unique TCR beta nucleotide sequences was sequenced per donor, of which roughly 18% were non-productive.

Points the paper makes about the study in general: The earlier analysis of a few hundred of the donors excluded fewer than 20 rarely observed V segments, including chromosome 9 orphons, because counts were too low. Roughly uniform sequencing depth across donors was assumed in presence/absence analyses, although this assumption may not hold. Cytomegalovirus status was reported to be diagnosed by the classifier with high specificity and sensitivity in both the original and validation cohorts. A few of the identified cytomegalovirus-associated TCR beta chains were confirmed in vitro to be specific for cytomegalovirus antigens. Because some donors lacked HLA typing at each locus, the association tests relied only on the typed subset. In a later analysis, several top co-occurrence clusters were reported to appear linked to parvovirus B19, influenza, CMV and Epstein-Barr virus. A later analysis associated about 17,000 TCR beta sequences with specific HLA alleles at a false discovery rate of 0.05. Immune exposure information for the cohort was limited to CMV serostatus. V-gene and J-gene trimming of TCR beta chains was associated with a missense DCLRE1C variant in a later genetic analysis, and the association was replicated in an independent cohort. According to the authors, the approach could potentially be generalized to other disease states and immunological phenotypes. The 87-base-pair reads could not distinguish some IMGT-functional V segments, including TRBV6-2 and TRBV6-3, so those segments were excluded. Compared with the roughly 700-donor mean, donors in an Asian-associated ancestry cluster had fewer N-insertions in productive TCRs, according to a later genetic analysis. While some public TCRs were present in many individuals, most TCR sequences turned up only very rarely across donors. Most CMV-associated TCR beta chains appeared to be HLA-restricted in a later analysis, and the HLA associations seemed to be driven largely by CMV exposure. Linkage disequilibrium might explain the correlated functional status among segregating V segments, but an unknown experimental factor could not be ruled out. In a later analysis, HLA-associated TCR beta chains were found to be more clonally expanded and to have lower generation probabilities than equally common non-associated chains. When HLA alleles, especially DR and DQ, strongly co-occurred, TCR associations were difficult to assign to individual alleles. Only TCR beta chains were sequenced in this cohort, and the absence of alpha or paired-chain data limited detectable features. In a later analysis, TCR association rates were found to vary across HLA loci, with the most associated TCRs seen for DRB1 alleles and the fewest for HLA-C alleles. The study listed 150 to 200 TCR beta chains as associated with cytomegalovirus. A cluster of highly shared sequence variants was judged likely to represent a technical artifact of the sequencing pipeline. A further reported finding was that TCR beta sequences accurately predicted the HLA-A and HLA-B alleles for most subjects in the first cohort. In an earlier analysis of approximately 590 of the donors, most TCR beta V segments were observed in productive rearrangements about 90% or about 30% of the time, broadly matching IMGT annotations.

The germline V gene provides CDR1 SNHLY and CDR2 FYNNEI. For this chain, trimming is 8 bases at the V end and 0 bases at the J end, and the number of junction bases without a gene match is 8. The CDR3, cysteine through phenylalanine, is 15 amino acids long. CDR3 DNA only is kept here, 45 bases in frame from base 1. Library creation used the immunoSEQ multiplex PCR assay. A mixture of 60 forward primers for TCR Vbeta segments and 13 reverse primers for TCR Jbeta segments was used in the multiplex PCR. A multiplex PCR assay on genomic DNA amplified the CDR3 region of rearranged TCR beta genes. Amplified TCR beta libraries were sequenced as 87-base-pair reads on the Illumina HiSeq System. As for how the authors treated the data: A later analysis tallied roughly 78 million unique TCR beta chains across the 666 repertoires, and approximately 12 million of those chains were shared by two or more donors. To remove PCR and sequencing errors, raw reads were error-corrected and collapsed into unique sequences using a nearest-neighbor algorithm that merged closely related sequences. Alignment of CDR3 sequences to IMGT reference sequences was used to assign V, D and J gene segments. For a sequence to be retained, a match of at least six nucleotides to both a V gene segment and a J gene segment was required. Rearrangements were called productive when the CDR3 lacked stop codons and stayed in frame with V and J; all others were non-productive. Following IMGT convention, CDR3 was defined as the stretch from the second conserved V-encoded cysteine to the conserved J-encoded phenylalanine. Sequences without an unambiguous match to a single V gene segment were excluded from the earlier analysis of several hundred of the donors. In an earlier analysis of about 590 of the donors, a V segment was called functional when productive rearrangements were above 56.7%, and segregating when the standard deviation between donors exceeded 5%. To diagnose cytomegalovirus status from the catalog of TCR beta chain sequences, a statistical classification framework was built. V and J gene assignment, in a later analysis, came from comparing TCR nucleotide sequences with IMGT/GENE-DB human TR gene sequences. A later analysis assigned CDR3 sequences and most-parsimonious VDJ recombination scenarios with the TCRdist pipeline. A later analysis defined each TCR beta chain by its CDR3 amino acid sequence plus V-gene family, and excluded reads lacking a unique V-gene family. As a way to deal with suspected cross-contamination and a sequencing artifact, a later analysis dropped roughly 620 nucleotide sequences that were highly shared and had low generation probability. A later analysis calculated a clonal expansion index for each public chain from normalized within-repertoire ranks of inferred template counts. In a later analysis, generation probabilities were computed using a VDJ recombination model fitted to out-of-frame rearrangements, and the results were checked against IGoR. In a later analysis, hypergeometric tests were used to score TCR-TCR, TCR-HLA and TCR-CMV co-occurrence, with a repertoire-size bias correction applied to TCR pairs. A later analysis estimated false discovery rates by permuting HLA or CMV assignments 20 times. In a later analysis, co-occurring TCRs were grouped using DBSCAN, and TCRdist sequence similarity was added for clustering within HLA-allele-positive subsets. Repertoires with fewer than 30,000 or more than 120,000 public chains, plus five repertoires with anomalous nucleotide sharing, were excluded from co-occurrence clustering. The table comes from immuneACCESS by way of TCRdb, which keeps in-frame sequences with V and J called. Part of the clones is missing from these tables; in studies checked, under half for an unresolved V gene and the rest for unknown reasons. V and J calls and clone size come straight from that table; D and trimming were deduced from the DNA. This sample lists roughly 140,000 clones; about 80% were detected once. Roughly 2.4% of the sample lies in the top ten.

The cohort consisted of 670 or so healthy bone marrow donors. All cohort members were sampled while nominally healthy, although unrecorded immune exposures were likely present. The donor tested CMV seropositive, placing the donor among the approximately 290 seropositive members of the cohort. Each donor provided a peripheral blood sample, and peripheral blood mononuclear cells were used for TCR beta sequencing. Genomic DNA was extracted from the blood cell samples with the Qiagen DNeasy Blood Extraction Kit. Turning to this clone: Its antigen target is currently unknown. Nothing much larger sits one base from this clone, and base qualities are not available.

In this chain, TRBV2 is recombined with TRBJ1-1, with 8 middle bases fitting TRBD1. The sequencing sample was made of PBMCs. The TCR was taken from a woman aged 18-35 years in good health and CMV-seropositive. The nucleotide sequence reads TGTGCCAGCCGAGGACAGGGTCTCATGAACACTGAAGCTTTCTTT. Its protein product is CASRGQGLMNTEAFF.